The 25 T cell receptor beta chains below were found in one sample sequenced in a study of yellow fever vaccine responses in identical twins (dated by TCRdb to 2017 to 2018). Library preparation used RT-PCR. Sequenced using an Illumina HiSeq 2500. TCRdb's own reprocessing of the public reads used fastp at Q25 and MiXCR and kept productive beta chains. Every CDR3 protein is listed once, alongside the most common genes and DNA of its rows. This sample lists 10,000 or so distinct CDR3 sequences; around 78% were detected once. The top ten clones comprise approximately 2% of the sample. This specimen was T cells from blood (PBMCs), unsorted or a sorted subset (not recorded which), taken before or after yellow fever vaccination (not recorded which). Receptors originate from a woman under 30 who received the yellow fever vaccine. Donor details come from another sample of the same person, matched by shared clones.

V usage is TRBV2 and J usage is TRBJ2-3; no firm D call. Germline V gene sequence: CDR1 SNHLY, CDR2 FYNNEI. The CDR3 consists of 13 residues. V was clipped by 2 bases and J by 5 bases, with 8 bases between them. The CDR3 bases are TGTGCCAGCAGTGAATTATCGGAAGATACGCAGTATTTT. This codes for CASSELSEDTQYF.

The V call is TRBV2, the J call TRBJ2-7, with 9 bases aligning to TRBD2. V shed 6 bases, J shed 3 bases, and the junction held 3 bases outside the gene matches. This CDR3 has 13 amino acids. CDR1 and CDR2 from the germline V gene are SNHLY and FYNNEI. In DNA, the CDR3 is TGTGCCAGCAGGACTAGCGGTTACTACGAGCAGTACTTC. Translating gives CASRTSGYYEQYF.

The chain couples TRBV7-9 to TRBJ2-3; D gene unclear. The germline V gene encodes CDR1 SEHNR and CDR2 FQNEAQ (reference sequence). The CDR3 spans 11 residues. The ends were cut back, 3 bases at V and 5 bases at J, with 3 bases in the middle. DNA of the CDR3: TGTGCCAGCAGCTTCGGAGATACGCAGTATTTT. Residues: CASSFGDTQYF.

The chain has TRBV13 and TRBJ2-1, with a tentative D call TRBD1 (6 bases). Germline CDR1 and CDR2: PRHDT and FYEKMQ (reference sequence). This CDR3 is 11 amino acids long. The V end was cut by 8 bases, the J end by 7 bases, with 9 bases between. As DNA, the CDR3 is TGTGCCAGCGGCAGGGGAAATGAGCAGTTCTTC. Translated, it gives CASGRGNEQFF.

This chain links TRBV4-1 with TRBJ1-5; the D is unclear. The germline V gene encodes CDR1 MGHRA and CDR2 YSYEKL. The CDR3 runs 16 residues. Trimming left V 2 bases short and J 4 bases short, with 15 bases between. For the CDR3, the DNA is TGCGCCAGCAGCCAACCATCGGCAGGAAGGAATCAGCCCCAGCATTTT. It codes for CASSQPSAGRNQPQHF.

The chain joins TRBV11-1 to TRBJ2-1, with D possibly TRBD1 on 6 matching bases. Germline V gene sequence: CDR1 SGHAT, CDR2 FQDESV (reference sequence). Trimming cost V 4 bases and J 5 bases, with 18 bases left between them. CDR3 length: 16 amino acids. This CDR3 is CASSSRTVVLHNEQFF. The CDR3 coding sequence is TGTGCCAGCAGCTCAAGGACAGTAGTCCTACACAATGAGCAGTTCTTC.

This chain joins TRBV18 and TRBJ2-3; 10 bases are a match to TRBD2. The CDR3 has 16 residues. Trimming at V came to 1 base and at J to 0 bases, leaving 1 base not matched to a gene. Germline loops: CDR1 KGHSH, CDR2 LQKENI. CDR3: CASSPQAGGSTDTQYF. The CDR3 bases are TGTGCCAGCTCACCACAAGCGGGAGGGAGCACAGATACGCAGTATTTT.

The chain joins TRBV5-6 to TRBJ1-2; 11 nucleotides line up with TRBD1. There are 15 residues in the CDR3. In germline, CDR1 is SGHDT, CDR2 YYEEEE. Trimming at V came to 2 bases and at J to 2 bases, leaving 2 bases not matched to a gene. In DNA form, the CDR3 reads TGTGCCAGCAGCTTTGGGGACAGGGGGAACTATGGCTACACCTTC. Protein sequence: CASSFGDRGNYGYTF.

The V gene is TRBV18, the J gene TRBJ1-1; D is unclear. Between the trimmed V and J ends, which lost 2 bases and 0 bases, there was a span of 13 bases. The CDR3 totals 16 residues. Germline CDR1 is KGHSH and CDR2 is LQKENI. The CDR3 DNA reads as TGTGCCAGCTCACCAAGTGAGCTAAAATTGAACACTGAAGCTTTCTTT. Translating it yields CASSPSELKLNTEAFF. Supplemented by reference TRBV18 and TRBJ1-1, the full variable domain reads NAGVMQNPRHLVRRRGQEARLRCSPMKGHSHVYWYRQLPEEGLKFMVYLQKENIIDESGMPKERFSAEFPKEGPSILRIQQVVRGDSAAYFCASSPSELKLNTEAFFGQGTRLTVV.

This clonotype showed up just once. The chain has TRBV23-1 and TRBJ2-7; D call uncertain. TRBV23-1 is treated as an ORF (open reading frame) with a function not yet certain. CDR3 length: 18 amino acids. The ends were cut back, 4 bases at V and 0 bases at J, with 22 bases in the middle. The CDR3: CASSPLQAVRKSSYEQYV. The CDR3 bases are TGCGCCAGCAGTCCCCTTCAGGCGGTTCGAAAGAGCTCCTACGAGCAGTACGTC.

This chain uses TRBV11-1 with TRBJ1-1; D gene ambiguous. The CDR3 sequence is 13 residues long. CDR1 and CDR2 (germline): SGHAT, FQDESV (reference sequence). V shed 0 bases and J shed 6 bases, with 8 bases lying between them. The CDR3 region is CASSLAPAAEAFF. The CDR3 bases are TGTGCCAGCAGCTTAGCCCCCGCGGCTGAAGCTTTCTTT.

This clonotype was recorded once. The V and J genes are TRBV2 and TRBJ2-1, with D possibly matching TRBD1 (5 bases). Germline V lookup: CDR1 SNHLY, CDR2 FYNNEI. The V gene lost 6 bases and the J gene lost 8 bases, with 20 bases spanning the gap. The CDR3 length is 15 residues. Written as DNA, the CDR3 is TGTGCCAGCAGCGTGACATCAGGGTTGGGTCATGAGCAGTTCTTC. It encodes CASSVTSGLGHEQFF.

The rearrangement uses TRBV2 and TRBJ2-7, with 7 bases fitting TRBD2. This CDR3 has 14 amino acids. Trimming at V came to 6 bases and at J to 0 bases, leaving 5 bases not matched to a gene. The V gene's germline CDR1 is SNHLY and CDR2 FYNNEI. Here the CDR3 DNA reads TGTGCCAGCAGGTGGGAGGGCTACTCCTACGAGCAGTACTTC. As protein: CASRWEGYSYEQYF.

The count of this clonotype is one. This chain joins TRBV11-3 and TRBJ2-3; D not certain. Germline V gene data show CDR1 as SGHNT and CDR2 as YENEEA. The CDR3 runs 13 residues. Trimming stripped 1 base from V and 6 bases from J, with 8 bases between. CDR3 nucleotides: TGTGCCAGCAGCTTAGGTTTTCCGGATACGCAGTATTTT. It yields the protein CASSLGFPDTQYF.

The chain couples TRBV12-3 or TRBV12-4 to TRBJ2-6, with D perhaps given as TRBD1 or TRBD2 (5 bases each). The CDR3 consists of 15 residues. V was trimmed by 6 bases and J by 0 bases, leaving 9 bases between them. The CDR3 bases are TGTGCCAGCAGGGGGACCTCCTCTGGGGCCAACGTCCTGACTTTC. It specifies CASRGTSSGANVLTF.

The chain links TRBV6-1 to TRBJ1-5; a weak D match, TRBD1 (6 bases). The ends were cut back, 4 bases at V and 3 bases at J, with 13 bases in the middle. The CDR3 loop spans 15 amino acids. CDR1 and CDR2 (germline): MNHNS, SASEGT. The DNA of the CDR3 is TGTGCCAGCAGTGCCGGACAGTTAAACAATCAGCCCCAGCATTTT. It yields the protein CASSAGQLNNQPQHF.

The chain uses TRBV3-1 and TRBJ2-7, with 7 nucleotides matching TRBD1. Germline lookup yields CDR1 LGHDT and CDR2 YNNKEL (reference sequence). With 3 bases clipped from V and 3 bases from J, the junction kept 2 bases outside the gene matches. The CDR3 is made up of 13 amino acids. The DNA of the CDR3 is TGTGCCAGCAGCCAGACAGGGTACTACGAGCAGTACGTC. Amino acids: CASSQTGYYEQYV.

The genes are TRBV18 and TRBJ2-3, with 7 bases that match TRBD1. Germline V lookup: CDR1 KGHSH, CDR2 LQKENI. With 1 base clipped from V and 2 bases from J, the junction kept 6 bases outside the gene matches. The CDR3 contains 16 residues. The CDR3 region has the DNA TGTGCCAGCTCACCACAACCGACAGGGCTCACAGATACGCAGTATTTT. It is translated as CASSPQPTGLTDTQYF.

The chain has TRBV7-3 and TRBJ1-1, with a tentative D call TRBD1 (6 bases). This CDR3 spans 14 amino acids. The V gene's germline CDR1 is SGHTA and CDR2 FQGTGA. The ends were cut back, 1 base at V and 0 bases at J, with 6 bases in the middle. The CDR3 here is CASSLRTVNTEAFF. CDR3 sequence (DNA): TGTGCCAGCAGCTTAAGGACAGTGAACACTGAAGCTTTCTTT.

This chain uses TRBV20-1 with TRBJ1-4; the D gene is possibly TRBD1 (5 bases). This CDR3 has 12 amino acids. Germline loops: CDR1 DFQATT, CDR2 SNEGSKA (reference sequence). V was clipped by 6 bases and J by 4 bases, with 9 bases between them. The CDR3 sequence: CSARDGNEKLFF. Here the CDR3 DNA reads TGCAGTGCCCGGGACGGTAATGAAAAACTGTTTTTT.

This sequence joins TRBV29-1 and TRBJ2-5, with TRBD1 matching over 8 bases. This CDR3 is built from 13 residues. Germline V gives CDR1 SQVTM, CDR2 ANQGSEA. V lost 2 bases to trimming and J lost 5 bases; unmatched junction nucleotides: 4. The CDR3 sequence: CSVEFDRGETQYF. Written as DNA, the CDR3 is TGCAGCGTTGAATTCGACAGGGGTGAGACCCAGTACTTC. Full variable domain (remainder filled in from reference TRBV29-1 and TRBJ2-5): SAVISQKPSRDICQRGTSLTIQCQVDSQVTMMFWYRQQPGQSLTLIATANQGSEATYESGFVIDKFPISRPNLTFSTLTVSNMSPEDSSIYLCSVEFDRGETQYFGPGTRLLVL.

In DNA, the CDR3 is TGTGCCAGCAGTGAAGGGCGGATCAGTGGTCAGCCCCAGCATTTT. Residues: CASSEGRISGQPQHF. The V and J genes are TRBV2 and TRBJ1-5, with D unresolved. Germline V gene lookup returns CDR1 SNHLY and CDR2 FYNNEI. The CDR3 runs 15 residues. V lost 1 base and J lost 6, with 13 bases in between.

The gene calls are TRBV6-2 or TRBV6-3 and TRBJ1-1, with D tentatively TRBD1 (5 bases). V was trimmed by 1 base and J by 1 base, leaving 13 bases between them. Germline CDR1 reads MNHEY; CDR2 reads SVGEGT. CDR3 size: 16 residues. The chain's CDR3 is CASSYWTRGANTEAFF. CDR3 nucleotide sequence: TGTGCCAGCAGTTACTGGACTAGAGGGGCGAACACTGAAGCTTTCTTT.

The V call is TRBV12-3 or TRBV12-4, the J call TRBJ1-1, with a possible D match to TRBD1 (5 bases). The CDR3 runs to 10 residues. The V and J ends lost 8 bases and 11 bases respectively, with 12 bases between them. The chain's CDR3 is CASHKGSAFF. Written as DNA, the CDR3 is TGTGCCAGCCACAAGGGGTCGGCTTTCTTT.

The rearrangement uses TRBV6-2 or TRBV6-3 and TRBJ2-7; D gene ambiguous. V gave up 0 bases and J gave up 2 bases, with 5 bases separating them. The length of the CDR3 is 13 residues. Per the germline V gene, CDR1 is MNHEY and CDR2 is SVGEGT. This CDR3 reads CASSYSTTYEQYF. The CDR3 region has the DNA TGTGCCAGCAGTTACTCGACCACCTACGAGCAGTACTTC.